In its sample, the clone carrying this T cell receptor beta chain was seen many times. As yet, its antigen is unknown. A multiplex PCR was run with 60 Vbeta primers and 13 Jbeta primers. Produced via immunoSEQ multiplex PCR; TCRdb's table is partial and in-frame only. The sample yields 100,000 or so clones, 75% to 85% seen once. The CDR3 loop spans 15 amino acids. In germline, CDR1 is LNHDA, CDR2 SQIVND (reference sequence). Trimming cost V 5 bases and J 3 bases, with 14 bases left between them. This record belongs to a study of cytomegalovirus exposure and HLA in healthy donors. Study-wide context: From HLA-typed donors, an early data release held approximately 85 million unique TCRs.

Overall study results and limits: Rates of TCR association differed by HLA locus in a later analysis, with DRB1 highest and HLA-C lowest.

This sequence was found in a woman aged 50 to 60 in good health and CMV-seropositive. J is TRBJ1-5 and V is TRBV19; D is possibly TRBD1 (6 bases). Sequenced sample: PBMCs. The CDR3 region has the DNA TGTGCCAGTAGTGGAGTCCAGGGGAACAATCAGCCCCAGCATTTT. This gives the protein CASSGVQGNNQPQHF. Full variable domain (missing parts from reference TRBV19 and TRBJ1-5): DGGITQSPKYLFRKEGQNVTLSCEQNLNHDAMYWYRQDPGQGLRLIYYSQIVNDFQKGDIAEGYSVSREKKESFPLTVTSAQKNPTAFYLCASSGVQGNNQPQHFGDGTRLSIL.